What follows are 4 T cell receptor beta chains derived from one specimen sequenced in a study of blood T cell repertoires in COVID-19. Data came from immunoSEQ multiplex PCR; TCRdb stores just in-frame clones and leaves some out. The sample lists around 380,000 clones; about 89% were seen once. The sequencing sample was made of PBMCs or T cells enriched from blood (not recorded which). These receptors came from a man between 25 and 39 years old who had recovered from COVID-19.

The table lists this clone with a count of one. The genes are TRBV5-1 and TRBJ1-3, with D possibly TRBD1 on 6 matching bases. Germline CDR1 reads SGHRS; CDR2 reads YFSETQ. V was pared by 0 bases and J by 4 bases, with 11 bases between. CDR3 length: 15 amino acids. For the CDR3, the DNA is TGCGCCAGCAGCTTGGAGACAGGAGCCGGAAACACCATATATTTT. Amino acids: CASSLETGAGNTIYF.

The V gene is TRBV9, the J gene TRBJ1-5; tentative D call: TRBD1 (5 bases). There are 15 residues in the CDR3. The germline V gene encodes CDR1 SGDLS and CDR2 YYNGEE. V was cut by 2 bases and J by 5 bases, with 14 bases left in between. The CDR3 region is CASSVDGGGHQPQHF. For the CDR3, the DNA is TGTGCCAGCAGCGTGGATGGCGGGGGACATCAGCCCCAGCATTTT.

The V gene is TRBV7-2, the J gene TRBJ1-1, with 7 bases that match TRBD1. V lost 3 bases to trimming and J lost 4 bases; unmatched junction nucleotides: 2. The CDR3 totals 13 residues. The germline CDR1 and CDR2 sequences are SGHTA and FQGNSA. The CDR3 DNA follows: TGTGCCAGCAGCTTCACAGGGGTCACTGAAGCTTTCTTT. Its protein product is CASSFTGVTEAFF.

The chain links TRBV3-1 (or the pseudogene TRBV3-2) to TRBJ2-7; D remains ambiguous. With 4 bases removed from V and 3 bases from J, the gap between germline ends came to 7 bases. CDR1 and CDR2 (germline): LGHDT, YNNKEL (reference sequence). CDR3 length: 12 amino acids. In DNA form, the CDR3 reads TGTGCCAGCAGCCCGAGCATCTACGAGCAGTACTTC. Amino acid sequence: CASSPSIYEQYF.